This is a list of T cell receptor beta chains from one sample in a study of PD-L1 blockade in urothelial cancer. Only in-frame clones appear in the TCRdb table, and some are missing; sequencing was by immunoSEQ multiplex PCR. Among 45,000 to 60,000 clones listed, approximately 85% were seen once. Sequences were derived from PBMCs, sampled around atezolizumab (anti-PD-L1) treatment. The receptor source for this set is a man aged 45-65 years with urothelial cancer. Each CDR3 is given with its conserved first and last residue. The order of the fields is J gene, clone size, D gene, V gene, CDR3 protein, CDR3 DNA. A D gene is named only where the DNA matches it firmly. Clone size is shown for a subset of rows, as once, few, many or a class of expanded clone.

>TRBJ1-2|-|TRBD1|TRBV7-9
CASSQTTGRGEGYTF
TGTGCCAGCAGCCAAACGACAGGGCGCGGGGAAGGCTACACCTTC
>TRBJ1-2|-|-|TRBV7-2
CASSLNGRGGGGGYGYTF
TGTGCCAGCAGCTTAAATGGCAGGGGAGGGGGAGGAGGCTATGGCTACACCTTC
>TRBJ2-1|-|TRBD2|TRBV5-1
CASSWALGGSNEQFF
TGCGCCAGCAGCTGGGCGCTCGGGGGGAGTAATGAGCAGTTCTTC
>TRBJ2-1|-|TRBD1|TRBV7-3
CASSIGTGVNEQFF
TGTGCCAGCAGCATCGGGACAGGGGTAAATGAGCAGTTCTTC
>TRBJ2-3|-|TRBD2|TRBV6-6
CASSYSGTSTDTQYF
TGTGCCAGCAGTTACAGCGGGACTAGCACAGATACGCAGTATTTT
>TRBJ2-7|-|-|TRBV7-9
CASSPQGGRDSYEQYF
TGTGCCAGCAGCCCCCAAGGAGGGCGGGACTCCTACGAGCAGTACTTC
>TRBJ1-2|once|-|TRBV28
CASKVYSQGGYTF
TGTGCCAGCAAAGTTTATTCCCAGGGTGGCTACACCTTC
>TRBJ1-5|-|-|TRBV7-2
CASSFYNQPQHF
TGTGCCAGCAGCTTCTACAATCAGCCCCAGCATTTT
>TRBJ1-2|-|-|TRBV6-5
CASSPSPEGLYGYTF
TGTGCCAGCAGCCCCTCACCCGAGGGCCTCTATGGCTACACCTTC
>TRBJ2-1|-|TRBD2|TRBV7-6
CASSRTSGPYNEQFF
TGTGCCAGCAGTAGGACTAGCGGACCCTACAATGAGCAGTTCTTC
>TRBJ1-6|-|TRBD1|TRBV2
CASTGRTGVNSPLHF
TGTGCCAGCACTGGGAGGACAGGGGTCAATTCACCCCTCCACTTT
>TRBJ2-1|-|TRBD2|TRBV2
CANPSRTSGIYNEQFF
TGTGCCAACCCATCGAGGACTAGCGGAATCTACAATGAGCAGTTCTTC
>TRBJ1-3|-|-|TRBV7-8
CASSLAGGNTIYF
TGTGCCAGCAGCTTAGCGGGCGGAAACACCATATATTTT
>TRBJ2-1|-|TRBD1|TRBV6-5
CASRSGTGPYNEQFF
TGTGCCAGCAGGTCCGGGACAGGGCCCTACAATGAGCAGTTCTTC
>TRBJ1-2|-|-|TRBV7-8
CASSLAPEGGDGYTF
TGTGCCAGCAGCTTAGCACCCGAGGGAGGTGATGGCTACACCTTC
>TRBJ2-2|-|-|TRBV7-8
CASSLGGDHTGELFF
TGTGCCAGCAGCTTAGGGGGAGATCACACCGGGGAGCTGTTTTTT
>TRBJ1-1|-|-|TRBV28
CASSLHRAHTEAFF
TGTGCCAGCAGTTTACACAGGGCCCACACTGAAGCTTTCTTT